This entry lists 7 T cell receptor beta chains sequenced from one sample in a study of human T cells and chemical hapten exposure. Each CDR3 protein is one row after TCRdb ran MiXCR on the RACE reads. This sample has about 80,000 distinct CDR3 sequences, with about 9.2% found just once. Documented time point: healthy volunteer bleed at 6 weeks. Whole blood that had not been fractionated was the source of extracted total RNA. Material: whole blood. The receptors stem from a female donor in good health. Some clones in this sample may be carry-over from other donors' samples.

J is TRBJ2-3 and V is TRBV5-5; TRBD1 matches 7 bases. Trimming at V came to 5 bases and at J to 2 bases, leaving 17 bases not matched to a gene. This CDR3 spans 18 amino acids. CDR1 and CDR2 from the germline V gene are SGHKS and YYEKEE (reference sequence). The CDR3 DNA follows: TGTGCCAGCAGGTTGCGTCCCCTAAACAGGGGAACCACAGATACGCAGTATTTT. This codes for CASRLRPLNRGTTDTQYF.

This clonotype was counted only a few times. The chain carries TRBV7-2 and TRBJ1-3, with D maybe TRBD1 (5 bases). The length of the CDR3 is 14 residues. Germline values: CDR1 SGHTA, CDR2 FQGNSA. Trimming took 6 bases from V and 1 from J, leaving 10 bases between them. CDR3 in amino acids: CASSPRQSGNTIYF. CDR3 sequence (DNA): TGTGCCAGCAGTCCCAGACAGTCTGGAAACACCATATATTTT.

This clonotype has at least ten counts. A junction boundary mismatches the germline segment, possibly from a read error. The DNA for the CDR3 is TGTGCCAGTAGCGCGACAGGGGGCGATAAGATGCCCTTC. Protein sequence: CASSATGGDKMPF. This chain joins TRBV19 and TRBJ1-2; the match to TRBD1 covers 10 bases. Germline V lookup: CDR1 LNHDA, CDR2 SQIVND (reference sequence). The CDR3 runs 13 residues. Looking up the rest from reference TRBV19 and TRBJ1-2 gives the full variable domain: DGGITQSPKYLFRKEGQNVTLSCEQNLNHDAMYWYRQDPGQGLRLIYYSQIVNDFQKGDIAEGYSVSREKKESFPLTVTSAQKNPTAFYLCASSATGGDKMPFGSGTRLTVV.

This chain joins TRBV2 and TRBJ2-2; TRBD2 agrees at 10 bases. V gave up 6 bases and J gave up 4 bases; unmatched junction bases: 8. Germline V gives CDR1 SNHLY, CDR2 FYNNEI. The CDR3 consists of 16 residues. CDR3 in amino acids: CASRWGLAITTGELFF. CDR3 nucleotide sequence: TGTGCCAGCAGATGGGGACTAGCGATCACCACCGGGGAGCTGTTTTTT.

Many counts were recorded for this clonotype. The CDR3 region has the DNA TGTGCCAGCAGTTCCTTCGGGGTATACGAGCAGTACTTC. It yields the protein CASSSFGVYEQYF. The rearrangement links TRBV27 to TRBJ2-7, with a possible D match to TRBD2 (5 bases). The V gene lost 4 bases and the J gene lost 4 bases, with 11 bases spanning the gap. This CDR3 has 13 amino acids. CDR1 and CDR2 (germline): MNHEY, SMNVEV (reference sequence).

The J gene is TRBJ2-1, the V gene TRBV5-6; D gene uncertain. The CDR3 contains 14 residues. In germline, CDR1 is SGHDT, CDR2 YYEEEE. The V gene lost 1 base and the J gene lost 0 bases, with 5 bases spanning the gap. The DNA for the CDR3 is TGTGCCAGCAGCTTGCAGAGCTCCTACAATGAGCAGTTCTTC. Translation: CASSLQSSYNEQFF.

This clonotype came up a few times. Here the CDR3 DNA reads TGTGCCAGCAGTCCCCGGCAACTCTACGAGCAGTACTTC. This encodes CASSPRQLYEQYF. This chain connects TRBV12-3 or TRBV12-4 to TRBJ2-7; D is undetermined. This CDR3 contains 13 residues. V gave up 5 bases and J gave up 3 bases, with 11 bases separating them.